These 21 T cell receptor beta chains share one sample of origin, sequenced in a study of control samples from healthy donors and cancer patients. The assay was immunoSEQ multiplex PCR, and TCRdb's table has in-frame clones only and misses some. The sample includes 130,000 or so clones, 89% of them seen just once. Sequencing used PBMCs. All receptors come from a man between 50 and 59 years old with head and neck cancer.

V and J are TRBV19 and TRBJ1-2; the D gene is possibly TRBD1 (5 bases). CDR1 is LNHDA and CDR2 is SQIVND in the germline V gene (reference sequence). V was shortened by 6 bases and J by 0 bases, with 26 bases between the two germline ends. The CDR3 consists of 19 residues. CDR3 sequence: CASRHYRQGGHLTNYGYTF. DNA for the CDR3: TGTGCCAGTAGACACTACCGGCAGGGAGGGCATTTGACTAACTATGGCTACACCTTC. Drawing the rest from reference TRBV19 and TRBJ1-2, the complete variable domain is DGGITQSPKYLFRKEGQNVTLSCEQNLNHDAMYWYRQDPGQGLRLIYYSQIVNDFQKGDIAEGYSVSREKKESFPLTVTSAQKNPTAFYLCASRHYRQGGHLTNYGYTFGSGTRLTVV.

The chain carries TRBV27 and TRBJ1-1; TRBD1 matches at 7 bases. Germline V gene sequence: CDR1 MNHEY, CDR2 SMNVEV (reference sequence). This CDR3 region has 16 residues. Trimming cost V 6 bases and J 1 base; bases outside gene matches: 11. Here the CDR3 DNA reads TGTGCCAGCAGCGGGCCGGGGGGACAGTCGAACACTGAAGCTTTCTTT. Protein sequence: CASSGPGGQSNTEAFF.

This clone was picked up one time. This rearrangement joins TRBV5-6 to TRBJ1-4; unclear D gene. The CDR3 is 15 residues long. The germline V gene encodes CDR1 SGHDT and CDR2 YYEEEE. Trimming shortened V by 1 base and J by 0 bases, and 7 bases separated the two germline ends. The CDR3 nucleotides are TGTGCCAGCAGCTTGCTAGGAGCAACTAATGAAAAACTGTTTTTT. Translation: CASSLLGATNEKLFF.

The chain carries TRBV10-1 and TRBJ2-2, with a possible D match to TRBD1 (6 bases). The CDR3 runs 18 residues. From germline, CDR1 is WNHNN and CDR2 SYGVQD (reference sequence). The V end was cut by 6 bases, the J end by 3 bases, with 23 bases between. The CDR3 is CASSRLAQGIVDTGELFF. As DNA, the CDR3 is TGCGCCAGCAGCCGGCTAGCACAGGGAATAGTGGACACCGGGGAGCTGTTTTTT.

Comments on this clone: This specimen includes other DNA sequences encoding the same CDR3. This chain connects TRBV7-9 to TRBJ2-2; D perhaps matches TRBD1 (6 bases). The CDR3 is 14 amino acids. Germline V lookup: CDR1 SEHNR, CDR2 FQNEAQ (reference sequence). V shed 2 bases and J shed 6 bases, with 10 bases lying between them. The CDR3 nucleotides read TGTGCCAGCAGCTTACAGGGGAATGCCGGGGAGCTGTTTTTT. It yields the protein CASSLQGNAGELFF.

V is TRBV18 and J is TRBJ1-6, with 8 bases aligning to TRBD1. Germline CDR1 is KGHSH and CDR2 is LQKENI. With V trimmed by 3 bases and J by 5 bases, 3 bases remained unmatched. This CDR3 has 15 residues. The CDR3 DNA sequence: TGTGCCAGCTCACCCGGGACAGGCAATAATTCACCCCTCCACTTT. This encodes CASSPGTGNNSPLHF.

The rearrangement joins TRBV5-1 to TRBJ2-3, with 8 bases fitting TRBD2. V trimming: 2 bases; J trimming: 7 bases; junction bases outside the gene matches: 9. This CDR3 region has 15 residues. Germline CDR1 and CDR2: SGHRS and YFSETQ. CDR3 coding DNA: TGCGCCAGCAGCTTCCCGACGGGAGGGCCCAATACGCAGTATTTT. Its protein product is CASSFPTGGPNTQYF.

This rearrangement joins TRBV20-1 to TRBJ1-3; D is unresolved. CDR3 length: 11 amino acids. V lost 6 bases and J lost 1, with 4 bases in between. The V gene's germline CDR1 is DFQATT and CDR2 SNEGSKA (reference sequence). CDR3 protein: CSAWSGNTIYF. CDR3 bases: TGCAGTGCCTGGTCTGGAAACACCATATATTTT.

CDR3: CASSNLNTGELFF. DNA of the CDR3: TGTGCCAGTAGTAATCTTAACACCGGGGAGCTGTTTTTT. The J gene is TRBJ2-2, the V gene TRBV19, with no clear D. This CDR3 has 13 amino acids. Germline V gene sequence: CDR1 LNHDA, CDR2 SQIVND (reference sequence). The V end was cut by 4 bases, the J end by 2 bases, with 5 bases between.

CDR3: CASSILHTTEAFF. The DNA of the CDR3 is TGTGCCAGTAGTATCCTACATACCACTGAAGCTTTCTTT. The gene calls are TRBV19 and TRBJ1-1, with unresolved D. Trimming cost V 3 bases and J 4 bases, with 9 bases left between them. This CDR3 has 13 amino acids. Germline CDR1 LNHDA, CDR2 SQIVND (reference sequence).

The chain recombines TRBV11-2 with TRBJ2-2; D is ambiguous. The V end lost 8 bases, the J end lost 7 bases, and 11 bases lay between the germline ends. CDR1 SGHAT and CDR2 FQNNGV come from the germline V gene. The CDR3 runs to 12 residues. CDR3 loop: CASGILGGELFF. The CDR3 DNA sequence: TGTGCCAGCGGTATTCTGGGCGGGGAGCTGTTTTTT.

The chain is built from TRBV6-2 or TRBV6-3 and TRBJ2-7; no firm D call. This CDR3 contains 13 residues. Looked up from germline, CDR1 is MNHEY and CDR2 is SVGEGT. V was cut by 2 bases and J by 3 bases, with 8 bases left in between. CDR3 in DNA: TGTGCCAGCAGTTACGGCGTATACTACGAGCAGTACTTC. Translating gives CASSYGVYYEQYF.

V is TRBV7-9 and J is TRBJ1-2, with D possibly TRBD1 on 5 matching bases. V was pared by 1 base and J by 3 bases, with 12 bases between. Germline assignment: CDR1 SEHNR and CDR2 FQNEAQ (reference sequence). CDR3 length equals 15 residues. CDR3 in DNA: TGTGCCAGCAGCTTAGGGCAGGGCCCTTACTATGGCTACACCTTC. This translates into CASSLGQGPYYGYTF.

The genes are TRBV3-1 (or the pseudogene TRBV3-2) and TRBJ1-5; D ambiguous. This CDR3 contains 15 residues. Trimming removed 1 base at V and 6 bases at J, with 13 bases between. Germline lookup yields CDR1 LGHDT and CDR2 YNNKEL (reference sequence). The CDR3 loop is CASSQGGGFRQPQHF. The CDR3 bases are TGTGCCAGCAGCCAAGGGGGAGGGTTTCGTCAGCCCCAGCATTTT.

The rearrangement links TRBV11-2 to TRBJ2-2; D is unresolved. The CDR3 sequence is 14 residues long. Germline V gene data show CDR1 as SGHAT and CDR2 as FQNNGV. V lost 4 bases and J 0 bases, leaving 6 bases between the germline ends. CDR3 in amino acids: CASSSTANTGELFF. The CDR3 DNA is TGTGCCAGCAGCTCTACAGCGAACACCGGGGAGCTGTTTTTT.

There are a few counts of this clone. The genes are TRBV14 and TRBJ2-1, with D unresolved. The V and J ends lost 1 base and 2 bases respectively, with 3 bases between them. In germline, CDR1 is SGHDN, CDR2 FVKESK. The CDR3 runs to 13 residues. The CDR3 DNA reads TGTGCCAGCAGCCAAGGTCCCTACAATGAGCAGTTCTTC. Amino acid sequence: CASSQGPYNEQFF. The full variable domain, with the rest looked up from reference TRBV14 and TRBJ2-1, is EAGVTQFPSHSVIEKGQTVTLRCDPISGHDNLYWYRRVMGKEIKFLLHFVKESKQDESGMPNNRFLAERTGGTYSTLKVQPAELEDSGVYFCASSQGPYNEQFFGPGTRLTVL.

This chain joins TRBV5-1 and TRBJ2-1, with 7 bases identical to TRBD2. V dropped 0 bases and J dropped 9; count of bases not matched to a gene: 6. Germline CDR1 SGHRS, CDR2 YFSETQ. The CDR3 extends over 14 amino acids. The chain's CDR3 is CASSLGLAVGEQFF. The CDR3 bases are TGCGCCAGCAGCTTGGGTCTAGCGGTCGGTGAGCAGTTCTTC.

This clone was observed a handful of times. The CDR3 nucleotides read TGCGCCAGCAGCCAAGATGGAGCAGGGACATACACAGATACGCAGTATTTT. Protein sequence: CASSQDGAGTYTDTQYF. The rearrangement links TRBV4-1 to TRBJ2-3, with D perhaps TRBD1 (6 bases). The CDR3 runs 17 residues. The V and J ends lost 0 bases and 2 bases respectively, with 15 bases between them. The germline CDR1 and CDR2 sequences are MGHRA and YSYEKL.

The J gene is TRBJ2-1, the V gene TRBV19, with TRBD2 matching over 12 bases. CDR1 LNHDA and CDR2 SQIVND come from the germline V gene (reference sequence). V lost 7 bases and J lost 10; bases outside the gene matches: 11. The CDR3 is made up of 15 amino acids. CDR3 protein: CASISRLAGVREQFF. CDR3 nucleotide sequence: TGTGCCAGTATTTCAAGACTAGCGGGAGTACGAGAGCAGTTCTTC.

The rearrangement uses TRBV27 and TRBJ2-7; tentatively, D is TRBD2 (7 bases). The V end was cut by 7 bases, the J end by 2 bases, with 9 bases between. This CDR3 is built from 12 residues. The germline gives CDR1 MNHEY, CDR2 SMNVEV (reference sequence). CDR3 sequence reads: CASKGGTYEQYF. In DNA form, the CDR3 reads TGTGCCAGCAAGGGGGGGACCTACGAGCAGTACTTC.

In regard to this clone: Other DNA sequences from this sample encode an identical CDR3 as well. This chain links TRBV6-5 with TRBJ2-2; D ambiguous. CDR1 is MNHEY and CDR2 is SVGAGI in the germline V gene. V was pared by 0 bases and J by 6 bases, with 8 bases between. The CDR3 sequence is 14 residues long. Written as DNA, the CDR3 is TGTGCCAGCAGTTACTCGACGGGTCCCGGGGAGCTGTTTTTT. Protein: CASSYSTGPGELFF.